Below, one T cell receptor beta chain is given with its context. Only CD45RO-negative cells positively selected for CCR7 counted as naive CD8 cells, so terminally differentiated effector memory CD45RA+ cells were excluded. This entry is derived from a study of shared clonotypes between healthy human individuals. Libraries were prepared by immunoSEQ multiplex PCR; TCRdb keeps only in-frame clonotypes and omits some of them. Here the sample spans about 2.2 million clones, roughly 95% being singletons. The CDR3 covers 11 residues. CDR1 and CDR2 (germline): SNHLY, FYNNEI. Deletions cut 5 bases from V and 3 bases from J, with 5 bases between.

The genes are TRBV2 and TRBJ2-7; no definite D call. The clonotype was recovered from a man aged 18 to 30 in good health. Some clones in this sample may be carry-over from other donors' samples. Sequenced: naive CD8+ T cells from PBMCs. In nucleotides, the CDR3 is TGTGCCAGCAGTCTGAACTACGAGCAGTACTTC. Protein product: CASSLNYEQYF.